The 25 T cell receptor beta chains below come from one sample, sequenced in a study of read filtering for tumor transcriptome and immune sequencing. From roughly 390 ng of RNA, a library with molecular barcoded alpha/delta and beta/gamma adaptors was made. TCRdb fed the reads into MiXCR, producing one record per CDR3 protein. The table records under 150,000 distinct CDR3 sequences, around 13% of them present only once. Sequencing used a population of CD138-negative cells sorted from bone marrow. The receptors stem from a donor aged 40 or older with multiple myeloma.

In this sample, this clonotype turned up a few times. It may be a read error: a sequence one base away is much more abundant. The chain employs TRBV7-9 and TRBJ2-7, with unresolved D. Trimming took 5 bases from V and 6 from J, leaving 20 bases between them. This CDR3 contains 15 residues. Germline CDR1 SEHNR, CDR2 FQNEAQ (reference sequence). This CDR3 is CASSPKKGRWTEQYF. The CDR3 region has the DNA TGTGCCAGCAGCCCTAAGAAAGGACGGTGGACCGAGCAGTACTTC.

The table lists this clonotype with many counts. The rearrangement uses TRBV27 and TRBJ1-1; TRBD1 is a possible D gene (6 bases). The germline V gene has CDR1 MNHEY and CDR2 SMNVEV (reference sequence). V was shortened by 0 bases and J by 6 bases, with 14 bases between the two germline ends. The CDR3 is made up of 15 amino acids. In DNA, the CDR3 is TGTGCCAGCAGTTTATCAACGCAGGGGTCCGCTGAAGCTTTCTTT. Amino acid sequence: CASSLSTQGSAEAFF.

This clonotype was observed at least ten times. The CDR3 DNA reads as TGTGCCAGCTCACCCGAACTAGCGGGGGGCAATGAGCAGTTCTTC. This sequence encodes CASSPELAGGNEQFF. The V gene is TRBV18, the J gene TRBJ2-1; 12 nucleotides line up with TRBD2. J lost 6 bases, V lost 3 bases, and 3 bases had no gene match. CDR3 length equals 15 residues. Germline V gene data show CDR1 as KGHSH and CDR2 as LQKENI. Together with reference TRBV18 and TRBJ2-1, the CDR3 gives the full variable domain: NAGVMQNPRHLVRRRGQEARLRCSPMKGHSHVYWYRQLPEEGLKFMVYLQKENIIDESGMPKERFSAEFPKEGPSILRIQQVVRGDSAAYFCASSPELAGGNEQFFGPGTRLTVL.

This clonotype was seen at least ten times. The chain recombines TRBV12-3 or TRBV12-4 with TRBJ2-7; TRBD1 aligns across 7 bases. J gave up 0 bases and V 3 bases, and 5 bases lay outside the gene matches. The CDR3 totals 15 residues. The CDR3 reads CASSFSRGFSYEQYF. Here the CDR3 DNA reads TGTGCCAGCAGTTTTTCCAGGGGGTTCTCCTACGAGCAGTACTTC.

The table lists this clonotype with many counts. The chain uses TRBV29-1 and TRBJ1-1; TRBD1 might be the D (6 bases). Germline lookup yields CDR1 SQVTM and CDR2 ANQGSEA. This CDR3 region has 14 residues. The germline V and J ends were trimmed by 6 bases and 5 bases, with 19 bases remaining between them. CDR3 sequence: CSVDPLTGRTEAFF. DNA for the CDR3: TGCAGCGTCGACCCCCTAACAGGGCGAACTGAAGCTTTCTTT.

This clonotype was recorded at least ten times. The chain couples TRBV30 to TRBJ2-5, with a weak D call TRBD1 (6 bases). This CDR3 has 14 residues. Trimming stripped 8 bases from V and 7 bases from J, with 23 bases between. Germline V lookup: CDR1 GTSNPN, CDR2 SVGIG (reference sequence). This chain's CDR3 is CATSNYRATGTQYF. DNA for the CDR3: TGTGCCACATCAAATTACAGGGCCACCGGGACCCAGTACTTC.

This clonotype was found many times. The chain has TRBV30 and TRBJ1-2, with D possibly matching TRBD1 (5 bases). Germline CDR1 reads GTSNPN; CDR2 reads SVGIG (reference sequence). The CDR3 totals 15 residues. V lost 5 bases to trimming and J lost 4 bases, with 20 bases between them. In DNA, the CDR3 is TGTGCCTGGGGGTCGCAAGACAGTTCCTTCTATGGCTACACCTTC. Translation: CAWGSQDSSFYGYTF.

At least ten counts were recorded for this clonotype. CDR3 amino acids: CASSHTGLLGHEQFF. CDR3 coding DNA: TGTGCCAGCAGCCACACGGGACTCCTTGGGCATGAGCAGTTCTTC. The chain combines TRBV14 with TRBJ2-1; TRBD2 is a possible D gene (6 bases). Trimming left V 3 bases short and J 8 bases short, with 17 bases between. Germline CDR1 is SGHDN and CDR2 is FVKESK. CDR3 length: 15 amino acids.

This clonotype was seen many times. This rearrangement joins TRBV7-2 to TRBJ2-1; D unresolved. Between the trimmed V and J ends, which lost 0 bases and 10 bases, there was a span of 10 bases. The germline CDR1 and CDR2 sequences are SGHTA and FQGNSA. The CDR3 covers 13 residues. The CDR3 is CASSLAGDGEQFF. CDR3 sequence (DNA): TGTGCCAGCAGCTTAGCAGGAGACGGGGAGCAGTTCTTC.

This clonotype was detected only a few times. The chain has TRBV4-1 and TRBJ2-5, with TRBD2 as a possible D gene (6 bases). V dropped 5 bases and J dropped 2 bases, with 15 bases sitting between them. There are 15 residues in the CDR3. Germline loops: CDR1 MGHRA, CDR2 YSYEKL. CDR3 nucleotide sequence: TGCGCCAGCAGCAAACACGGAGGAGGGCAAGAGACCCAGTACTTC. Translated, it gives CASSKHGGGQETQYF.

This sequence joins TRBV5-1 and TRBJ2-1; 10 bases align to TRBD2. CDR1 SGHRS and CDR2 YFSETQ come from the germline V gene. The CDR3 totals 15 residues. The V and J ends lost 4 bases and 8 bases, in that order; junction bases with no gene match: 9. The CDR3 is CASSPLGLAGDEQFF. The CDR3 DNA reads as TGCGCCAGCAGCCCCCTCGGGCTAGCGGGAGATGAGCAGTTCTTC.

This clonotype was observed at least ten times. The DNA of the CDR3 is TGTGCCAGCAGCTTAGACAGGGGAGGCCACAATGAGCAGTTCTTC. It codes for CASSLDRGGHNEQFF. This rearrangement joins TRBV7-6 to TRBJ2-1; D possibly corresponds to TRBD1 (7 bases). The CDR3 extends over 15 amino acids. The V gene's germline CDR1 is SGHVS and CDR2 FNYEAQ. V was shortened by 1 base and J by 5 bases, with 12 bases between the two germline ends.

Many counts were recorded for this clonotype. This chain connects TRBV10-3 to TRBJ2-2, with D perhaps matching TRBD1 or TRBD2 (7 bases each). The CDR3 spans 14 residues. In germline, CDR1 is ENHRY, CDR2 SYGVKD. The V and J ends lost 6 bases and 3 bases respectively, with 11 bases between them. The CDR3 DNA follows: TGTGCCATCAGGACAGGGAGGGACACCGGGGAGCTGTTTTTT. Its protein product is CAIRTGRDTGELFF.

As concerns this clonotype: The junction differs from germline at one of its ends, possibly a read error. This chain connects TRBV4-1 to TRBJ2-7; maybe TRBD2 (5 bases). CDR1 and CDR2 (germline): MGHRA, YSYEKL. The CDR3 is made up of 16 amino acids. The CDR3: CASSQAPHGRRYEQCF. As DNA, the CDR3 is TGCGCCAGCAGCCAAGCACCCCATGGGAGACGATACGAGCAGTGCTTC.

The CDR3 here is CASRGTGSSYEQYF. The CDR3 DNA is TGTGCCAGTAGGGGGACAGGTAGCTCCTACGAGCAGTACTTC. This chain links TRBV19 with TRBJ2-7, with 8 bases aligning to TRBD1. Germline V lookup: CDR1 LNHDA, CDR2 SQIVND (reference sequence). The CDR3 is 14 residues long. V lost 6 bases and J lost 0; bases outside the gene matches: 4.

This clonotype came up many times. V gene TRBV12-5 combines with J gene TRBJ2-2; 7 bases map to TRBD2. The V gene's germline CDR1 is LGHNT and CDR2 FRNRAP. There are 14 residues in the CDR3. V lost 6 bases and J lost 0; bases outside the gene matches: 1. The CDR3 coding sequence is TGTGCTAGTGGCAGCGGGGCGAACACCGGGGAGCTGTTTTTT. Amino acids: CASGSGANTGELFF.

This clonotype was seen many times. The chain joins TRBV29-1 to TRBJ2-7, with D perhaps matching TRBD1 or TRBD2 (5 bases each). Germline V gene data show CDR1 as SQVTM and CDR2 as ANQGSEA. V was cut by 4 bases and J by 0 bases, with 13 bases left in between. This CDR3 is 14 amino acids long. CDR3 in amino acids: CSVGGTSSSYEQYF. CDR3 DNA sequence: TGCAGCGTTGGGGGGACGAGTAGCTCCTACGAGCAGTACTTC.

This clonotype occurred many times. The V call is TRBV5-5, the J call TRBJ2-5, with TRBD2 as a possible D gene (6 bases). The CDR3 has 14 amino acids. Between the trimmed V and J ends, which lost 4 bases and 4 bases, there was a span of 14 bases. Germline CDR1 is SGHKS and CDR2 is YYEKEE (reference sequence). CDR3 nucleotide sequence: TGTGCCAGCAGCAAACCGGGACTCCCAGAGACCCAGTACTTC. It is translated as CASSKPGLPETQYF. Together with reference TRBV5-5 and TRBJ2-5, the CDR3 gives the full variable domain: DAGVTQSPTHLIKTRGQQVTLRCSPISGHKSVSWYQQVLGQGPQFIFQYYEKEERGRGNFPDRFSARQFPNYSSELNVNALLLGDSALYLCASSKPGLPETQYFGPGTRLLVL.

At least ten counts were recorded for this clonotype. The CDR3 DNA is TGTGCCAGCAGCTACCAGGGGGTGGTGAACACTGAAGCTTTCTTT. Protein sequence: CASSYQGVVNTEAFF. This chain links TRBV5-6 with TRBJ1-1; 7 nucleotides match TRBD1. V lost 3 bases to trimming and J lost 0 bases; unmatched junction nucleotides: 5. The CDR3 totals 15 residues. Germline V gives CDR1 SGHDT, CDR2 YYEEEE.

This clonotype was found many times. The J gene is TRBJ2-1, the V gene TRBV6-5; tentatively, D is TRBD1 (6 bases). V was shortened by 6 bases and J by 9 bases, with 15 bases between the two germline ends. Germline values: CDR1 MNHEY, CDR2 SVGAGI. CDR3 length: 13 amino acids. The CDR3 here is CASRTNREGEQFF. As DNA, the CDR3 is TGTGCCAGCAGGACCAACAGGGAAGGTGAGCAGTTCTTC.

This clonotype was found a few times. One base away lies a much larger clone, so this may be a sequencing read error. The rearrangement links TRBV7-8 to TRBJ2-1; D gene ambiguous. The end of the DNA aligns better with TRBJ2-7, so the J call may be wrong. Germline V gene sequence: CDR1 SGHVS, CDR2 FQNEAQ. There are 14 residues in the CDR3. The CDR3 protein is CASSLAGRYNEQYF. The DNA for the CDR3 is TGTGCCAGCAGCTTAGCGGGCCGGTACAATGAGCAGTACTTC.

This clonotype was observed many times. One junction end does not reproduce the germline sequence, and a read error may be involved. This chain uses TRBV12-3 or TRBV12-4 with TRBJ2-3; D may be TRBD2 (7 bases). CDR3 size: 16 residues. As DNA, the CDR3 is TGTGCCAGCAGTTTGGGGGAGGGGGGCCGCACCGATACGCAGTATTTT. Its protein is CASSLGEGGRTDTQYF.

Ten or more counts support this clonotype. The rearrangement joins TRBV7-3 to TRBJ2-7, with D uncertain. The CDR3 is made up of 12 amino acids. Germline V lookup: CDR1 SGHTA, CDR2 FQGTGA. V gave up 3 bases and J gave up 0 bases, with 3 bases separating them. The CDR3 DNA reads TGTGCCAGCAGCTTTTCCTCCTACGAGCAGTACTTC. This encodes CASSFSSYEQYF. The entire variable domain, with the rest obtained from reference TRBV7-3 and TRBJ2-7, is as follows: GAGVSQTPSNKVTEKGKYVELRCDPISGHTALYWYRQSLGQGPEFLIYFQGTGAADDSGLPNDRFFAVRPEGSVSTLKIQRTERGDSAVYLCASSFSSYEQYFGPGTRLTVT.

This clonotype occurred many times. The CDR3 nucleotides read TGTGCCATCAGTGAGTTTGGACTAGACGATGAGCAGTTCTTC. Protein product: CAISEFGLDDEQFF. The rearrangement joins TRBV10-3 to TRBJ2-1, with TRBD2 identical over 7 bases. The junction had 5 bases not matched to a gene; V was cut back by 1 base and J by 8 bases. This CDR3 spans 14 amino acids. Germline V gives CDR1 ENHRY, CDR2 SYGVKD.

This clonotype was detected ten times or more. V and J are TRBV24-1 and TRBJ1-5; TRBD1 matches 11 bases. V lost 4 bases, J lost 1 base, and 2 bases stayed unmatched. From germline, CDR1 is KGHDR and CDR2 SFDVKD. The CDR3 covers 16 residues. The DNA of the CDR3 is TGTGCCACCAGTGACGGGGACAGGGGGAGCAATCAGCCCCAGCATTTT. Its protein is CATSDGDRGSNQPQHF.